Below, 19 T cell receptor beta chains from the same sample are listed, as sequenced in a study of blood T cell repertoires in COVID-19. Sequencing used immunoSEQ multiplex PCR; TCRdb keeps in-frame clones, though not all of them. The sample comprises fewer than 300,000 clones, 83% of which are singletons, and 8% to 9.5% rests with the top ten. The sample was peripheral blood. The source is a woman aged 45 to 65 who had recovered from COVID-19.

A few counts support this clone. This chain connects TRBV3-1 (or the pseudogene TRBV3-2) to TRBJ1-1; no clear D gene. In germline, CDR1 is LGHDT, CDR2 YNNKEL (reference sequence). Trimming left V 4 bases short and J 4 bases short, with 7 bases between. This CDR3 spans 12 amino acids. This chain's CDR3 is CASSPSGTEAFF. Here the CDR3 DNA reads TGTGCCAGCAGCCCTTCCGGCACTGAAGCTTTCTTT.

CDR3 sequence: CASSSGRGTEAFF. Written as DNA, the CDR3 is TGTGCCAGCAGCTCCGGCCGGGGTACTGAAGCTTTCTTT. The chain employs TRBV5-8 and TRBJ1-1; D not certain. Deletions cut 3 bases from V and 5 bases from J, with 11 bases between. The CDR3 length is 13 residues. Per the germline V gene, CDR1 is SGHTS and CDR2 is YDEGEE.

The chain combines TRBV7-2 with TRBJ2-5; TRBD2 matches at 9 bases. The J segment lost 4 bases and the V segment lost 4 bases, leaving 4 bases of the junction unmatched. The CDR3 covers 14 residues. Germline lookup yields CDR1 SGHTA and CDR2 FQGNSA. The CDR3 here is CASSSRLAVETQYF. In DNA form, the CDR3 reads TGTGCCAGCAGCTCCCGACTAGCGGTAGAGACCCAGTACTTC.

The chain joins TRBV19 to TRBJ1-1; 7 positions match TRBD1. J gave up 0 bases and V 5 bases, and 6 bases lay outside the gene matches. Germline V gene lookup returns CDR1 LNHDA and CDR2 SQIVND (reference sequence). The CDR3 extends over 15 amino acids. DNA of the CDR3: TGTGCCAGTAGTGGACTTGGGACAGTGAACACTGAAGCTTTCTTT. Translation gives CASSGLGTVNTEAFF.

This clone was recorded many times. V usage is TRBV3-1 (or the pseudogene TRBV3-2) and J usage is TRBJ2-1; TRBD2 agrees at 9 bases. The CDR3 runs 17 residues. Germline V gene sequence: CDR1 LGHDT, CDR2 YNNKEL (reference sequence). The V gene end was trimmed by 4 bases and the J gene end by 3 bases; junction bases not matched to a gene: 10. The CDR3 region is CASSRLSSGAGYNEQFF. As DNA, the CDR3 is TGTGCCAGCAGCCGTCTTTCTAGCGGGGCGGGCTACAATGAGCAGTTCTTC.

In DNA, the CDR3 is TGTGCCAGTAGTATGGAGGGAAAGGAAGGCTACACCTTC. Encoded protein: CASSMEGKEGYTF. The chain recombines TRBV19 with TRBJ1-2, with D unclear. The V end lost 3 bases, the J end lost 8 bases, and 13 bases lay between the germline ends. The CDR3 runs 13 residues. Germline assignment: CDR1 LNHDA and CDR2 SQIVND (reference sequence).

Only one count was recorded for this clone. V gene TRBV7-9 combines with J gene TRBJ2-7, with 9 bases that match TRBD1. V gave up 5 bases and J gave up 2 bases; unmatched junction bases: 7. The CDR3 spans 15 residues. Germline loops: CDR1 SEHNR, CDR2 FQNEAQ (reference sequence). The CDR3 reads CASSKPDRGTYEQYF. In nucleotides, the CDR3 is TGTGCCAGCAGCAAACCGGACAGGGGAACCTACGAGCAGTACTTC. The complete variable domain, with remaining parts taken from reference TRBV7-9 and TRBJ2-7, reads DTGVSQNPRHKITKRGQNVTFRCDPISEHNRLYWYRQTLGQGPEFLTYFQNEAQLEKSRLLSDRFSAERPKGSFSTLEIQRTEQGDSAMYLCASSKPDRGTYEQYFGPGTRLTVT.

The chain joins TRBV6-5 to TRBJ2-5, with D possibly being TRBD2 (5 bases). Deletions cut 5 bases from V and 3 bases from J, with 7 bases between. There are 12 residues in the CDR3. From germline, CDR1 is MNHEY and CDR2 SVGAGI. CDR3 sequence reads: CASSPGEETQYF. The CDR3 DNA reads as TGTGCCAGCAGTCCCGGGGAAGAGACCCAGTACTTC.

This chain links TRBV15 with TRBJ1-5; weak D call: TRBD1 (5 bases). Looked up from germline, CDR1 is LNHNV and CDR2 is YYDKDF (reference sequence). The CDR3 sequence is 15 residues long. Trimming took off 0 bases at V and 3 bases at J, with 9 bases between the two ends. The CDR3 loop is CATSRDRGYNQPQHF. The CDR3 region has the DNA TGTGCCACCAGCAGAGATAGGGGTTACAATCAGCCCCAGCATTTT.

The rearrangement uses TRBV5-8 and TRBJ2-2; no clear D gene. Germline V gene sequence: CDR1 SGHTS, CDR2 YDEGEE. Trimming stripped 0 bases from V and 1 base from J, with 4 bases between. CDR3 length: 14 residues. CDR3 region: CASSLGQNTGELFF. The CDR3 DNA is TGTGCCAGCAGCTTGGGACAGAACACCGGGGAGCTGTTTTTT.

The chain has TRBV29-1 and TRBJ1-2; D unclear. The germline gives CDR1 SQVTM, CDR2 ANQGSEA. This CDR3 has 12 residues. V gave up 2 bases and J gave up 5 bases, with 9 bases separating them. CDR3 sequence reads: CSVENGAYGYTF. CDR3 DNA sequence: TGCAGCGTTGAAAACGGTGCTTATGGCTACACCTTC.

The chain links TRBV10-2 to TRBJ2-4; the match to TRBD2 covers 7 bases. CDR3 size: 14 residues. V gave up 3 bases and J gave up 6 bases; unmatched junction bases: 5. Germline-derived CDR1 and CDR2 are WSHSY and SAAADI. The CDR3 DNA sequence: TGCGCCAGCAGTGAACCAGCGGGAAGAAACATTCAGTACTTC. It specifies CASSEPAGRNIQYF.

V and J are TRBV5-1 and TRBJ2-3; 7 bases match TRBD1. Looked up from germline, CDR1 is SGHRS and CDR2 is YFSETQ. With 5 bases clipped from V and 1 base from J, the junction kept 4 bases outside the gene matches. There are 14 residues in the CDR3. The DNA for the CDR3 is TGCGCCAGCAGGGAAACAGGGGGCACAGATACGCAGTATTTT. This encodes CASRETGGTDTQYF.

The gene calls are TRBV6-5 and TRBJ2-7; 9 bases are shared with TRBD1. Germline-derived CDR1 and CDR2 are MNHEY and SVGAGI. The junction had 3 bases not matched to a gene; V was cut back by 6 bases and J by 3 bases. The CDR3 sequence is 13 residues long. The CDR3 bases are TGTGCCAGCAGGAAGACAGGGGGCTACGAGCAGTACTTC. It encodes CASRKTGGYEQYF.

The CDR3 region is CASSPGLAGASRQFF. The CDR3 DNA is TGTGCCAGCAGCCCGGGACTAGCGGGGGCCTCGCGACAGTTCTTC. V usage is TRBV6-2 or TRBV6-3 and J usage is TRBJ2-1; 14 bases line up with TRBD2. V was clipped by 6 bases and J by 13 bases; unmatched bases: 11. Looked up from germline, CDR1 is MNHEY and CDR2 is SVGEGT. The CDR3 covers 15 residues.

This clone was observed a single time. The rearrangement links TRBV28 to TRBJ2-7; 7 bases fit TRBD1. The V gene end was trimmed by 6 bases and the J gene end by 2 bases; junction bases not matched to a gene: 4. Germline V CDR1 and CDR2: MDHEN, SYDVKM. The CDR3 extends over 13 amino acids. The CDR3 sequence: CASSRTGPYEQYF. CDR3 DNA: TGTGCCAGCAGCCGGACAGGACCCTACGAGCAGTACTTC.

This clone was counted once. This chain joins TRBV7-3 and TRBJ2-1, with a weak D call TRBD2 (7 bases). Germline V gene data show CDR1 as SGHTA and CDR2 as FQGTGA. The germline V and J ends were trimmed by 1 base and 0 bases, with 16 bases remaining between them. This CDR3 comprises 18 residues. Written as DNA, the CDR3 is TGTGCCAGCAGCTTAAGTGGGGGGGCCATCCCCTCCTACAATGAGCAGTTCTTC. It specifies CASSLSGGAIPSYNEQFF.

The chain joins TRBV7-2 to TRBJ1-2, with TRBD1 matching over 7 bases. Germline V CDR1 and CDR2: SGHTA, FQGNSA. This CDR3 spans 16 amino acids. Germline trimming cut 5 bases from V and 4 bases from J; bases unmatched to any gene: 13. For the CDR3, the DNA is TGTGCCAGCAGCCCGCGGCAGGGGGGAGCACTCTATGGCTACACCTTC. It is translated as CASSPRQGGALYGYTF.

J is TRBJ2-1 and V is TRBV20-1; 7 positions agree with TRBD1. V lost 6 bases to trimming and J lost 7 bases; unmatched junction nucleotides: 3. The CDR3 has 11 amino acids. CDR1 DFQATT and CDR2 SNEGSKA come from the germline V gene (reference sequence). The CDR3 loop reads CSAAQGNEQFF. The CDR3 nucleotides read TGCAGTGCGGCACAGGGGAATGAGCAGTTCTTC.